These 14 T cell receptor beta chains were sequenced from one sample in a study of blood T cell repertoires in COVID-19. Profiling relied on immunoSEQ multiplex PCR, and the TCRdb table lists in-frame clones only, not all of them. The sample has 55,000 to 65,000 clones, about four fifths seen once; the top ten hold 3.5%. Sequenced sample: peripheral blood. The receptors stem from a woman older than 75 with acute or convalescent COVID-19.

This chain links TRBV2 with TRBJ2-7; 8 bases line up with TRBD1. CDR3 length: 13 amino acids. Germline V gives CDR1 SNHLY, CDR2 FYNNEI. The V gene end was trimmed by 6 bases and the J gene end by 2 bases; junction bases not matched to a gene: 3. CDR3 DNA sequence: TGTGCCAGCAGAGGACAGGGCCCCTACGAGCAGTACTTC. This translates into CASRGQGPYEQYF.

V and J are TRBV5-1 and TRBJ1-1, with D perhaps TRBD1 (6 bases). Germline loops: CDR1 SGHRS, CDR2 YFSETQ. Trimming took off 1 base at V and 3 bases at J, with 16 bases between the two ends. CDR3 length equals 16 residues. The CDR3 sequence: CASSLPTSRGDTEAFF. The CDR3 region has the DNA TGCGCCAGCAGCTTGCCGACCAGCAGGGGCGACACTGAAGCTTTCTTT.

The chain uses TRBV14 and TRBJ1-2; no firm D call. Per germline, CDR1 SGHDN and CDR2 FVKESK. The CDR3 spans 17 residues. Trimming took 2 bases from V and 4 from J, leaving 20 bases between them. CDR3 protein: CASSQSMREHLIYGYTF. Here the CDR3 DNA reads TGTGCCAGCAGCCAATCTATGCGTGAGCACCTTATCTATGGCTACACCTTC.

CDR3 coding DNA: TGTGCCAGCAGCCAAACGAGTCTCGAAGCTTTCTTT. Protein product: CASSQTSLEAFF. The chain employs TRBV14 and TRBJ1-1; no clear D gene. V was cut by 2 bases and J by 8 bases, with 9 bases left in between. The CDR3 length is 12 residues. The germline V gene has CDR1 SGHDN and CDR2 FVKESK.

The rearrangement links TRBV6-5 to TRBJ2-3; 12 bases align to TRBD2. The V and J ends lost 4 bases and 2 bases, in that order; junction bases with no gene match: 4. Germline CDR1 reads MNHEY; CDR2 reads SVGAGI. The CDR3 has 16 amino acids. The CDR3 DNA follows: TGTGCCAGCAGTTCCAGGACTAGCGGGGCCACAGATACGCAGTATTTT. This sequence encodes CASSSRTSGATDTQYF.

The chain carries TRBV19 and TRBJ2-1; 10 positions match TRBD2. Germline V gene sequence: CDR1 LNHDA, CDR2 SQIVND (reference sequence). With 6 bases clipped from V and 8 bases from J, the junction kept 10 bases outside the gene matches. This CDR3 contains 15 residues. The DNA of the CDR3 is TGTGCCAGTAGAGAGGTAGCGGGAGGTTTCTATGAGCAGTTCTTC. This encodes CASREVAGGFYEQFF.

This chain uses TRBV12-3 or TRBV12-4 with TRBJ1-5; 8 nucleotides match TRBD1. J was trimmed by 6 bases and V by 6 bases; bases with no gene match: 4. CDR3 length equals 13 residues. The CDR3 nucleotides read TGTGCCAGCAGCCAGGGGGCGACTCAGCCCCAGCATTTT. Translated: CASSQGATQPQHF.

The chain recombines TRBV7-2 with TRBJ2-7; 10 bases align to TRBD1. This CDR3 spans 15 amino acids. The J segment lost 7 bases and the V segment lost 5 bases, leaving 11 bases of the junction unmatched. Germline CDR1 and CDR2: SGHTA and FQGNSA. The CDR3 DNA is TGTGCCAGCAGCCGGGAGGGGACAGGGGTGAGTGAGCAGTACTTC. Protein sequence: CASSREGTGVSEQYF.

This chain joins TRBV18 and TRBJ1-2; possible D gene TRBD1, 5 bases. Germline values: CDR1 KGHSH, CDR2 LQKENI. The CDR3 runs to 14 residues. With 3 bases removed from V and 4 bases from J, the gap between germline ends came to 12 bases. The DNA of the CDR3 is TGTGCCAGCTCACCCCAGGGTCCATCCTATGGCTACACCTTC. Translation gives CASSPQGPSYGYTF.

A single count supports this clone. The genes are TRBV12-3 or TRBV12-4 and TRBJ2-7; 8 nucleotides match TRBD2. Trimming removed 6 bases from V and 4 bases from J; junction bases left unmatched: 5. CDR3 length: 13 residues. This chain's CDR3 is CASRTAGVYEQYF. As DNA, the CDR3 is TGTGCCAGCAGGACAGCGGGAGTGTACGAGCAGTACTTC.

CDR3 residues: CSASLAAMSNQPQHF. The DNA for the CDR3 is TGCAGTGCTAGTCTCGCAGCGATGAGCAATCAGCCCCAGCATTTT. The rearrangement joins TRBV20-1 to TRBJ1-5; D gene uncertain. The CDR3 length is 15 residues. CDR1 and CDR2 (germline): DFQATT, SNEGSKA (reference sequence). Trimming stripped 3 bases from V and 1 base from J, with 13 bases between.

This clone appeared once. The V call is TRBV6-5, the J call TRBJ1-1; possible D gene TRBD1, 6 bases. CDR1 is MNHEY and CDR2 is SVGAGI in the germline V gene. CDR3 length equals 11 residues. The V end was cut by 11 bases, the J end by 8 bases, with 15 bases between. The CDR3 DNA reads TGTGCCGCCCGGGGGGGCGGAGAAGCTTTCTTT. Translating gives CAARGGGEAFF.

V is TRBV7-9 and J is TRBJ2-7; TRBD1 might be the D (7 bases). The CDR3 runs 15 residues. Germline CDR1 and CDR2: SEHNR and FQNEAQ (reference sequence). V lost 0 bases and J 5 bases, leaving 14 bases between the germline ends. Here the CDR3 DNA reads TGTGCCAGCAGCTTAGCCAGGGGGGCCCCCGACGAGCAGTACTTC. Protein product: CASSLARGAPDEQYF.

J is TRBJ2-5 and V is TRBV10-3; D gene uncertain. V was trimmed by 3 bases and J by 1 base, leaving 9 bases between them. Per the germline V gene, CDR1 is ENHRY and CDR2 is SYGVKD. CDR3 length: 14 residues. The CDR3 DNA is TGTGCCATCAGTGATGGTACAATCCAAGAGACCCAGTACTTC. Protein product: CAISDGTIQETQYF.